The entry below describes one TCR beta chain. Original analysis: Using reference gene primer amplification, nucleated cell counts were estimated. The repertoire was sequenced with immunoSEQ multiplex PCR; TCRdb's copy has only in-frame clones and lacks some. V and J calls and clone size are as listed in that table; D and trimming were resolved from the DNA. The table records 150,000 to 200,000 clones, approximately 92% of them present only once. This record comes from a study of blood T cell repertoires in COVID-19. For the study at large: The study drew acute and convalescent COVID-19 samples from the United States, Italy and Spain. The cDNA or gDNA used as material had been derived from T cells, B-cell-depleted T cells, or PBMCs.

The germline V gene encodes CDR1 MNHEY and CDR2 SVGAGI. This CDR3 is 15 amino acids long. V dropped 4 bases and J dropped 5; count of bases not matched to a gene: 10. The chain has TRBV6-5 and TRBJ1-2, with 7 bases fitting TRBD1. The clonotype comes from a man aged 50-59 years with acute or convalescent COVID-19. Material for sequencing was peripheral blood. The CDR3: CASSSYSGTAYGYTF. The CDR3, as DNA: TGTGCCAGCAGTTCTTACTCCGGGACAGCATATGGCTACACCTTC.